One and the same sample provided the 12 T cell receptor beta chains below, sequenced in a study of CD8+CD57+ T cells in acquired aplastic anemia. Profiles of TCR beta VDJ and CDR3 were generated from a genomic DNA template. TCRdb processed the reads anew with MiXCR; each CDR3 protein has one entry. This table holds some 190,000 distinct CDR3 sequences, approximately 52% found once. The material sequenced was sorted CD4+, CD8+, or CD8+CD57+ T cells (not recorded which) from PBMCs. The receptors come from a human donor in good health, serving as a control.

The genes are TRBV19 and TRBJ2-5; no clear D. Trimming removed 5 bases from V and 2 bases from J, with 12 bases in between. This CDR3 spans 14 amino acids. Germline CDR1 is LNHDA and CDR2 is SQIVND (reference sequence). The CDR3 bases are TGTGCCAGTAGTGATGTCGGCGCGCAAGAGACCCAGTACTTC. Translation: CASSDVGAQETQYF.

The rearrangement joins TRBV9 to TRBJ1-1, with D hard to call. The germline V and J ends were trimmed by 7 bases and 4 bases, with 29 bases remaining between them. This CDR3 has 18 amino acids. The V gene's germline CDR1 is SGDLS and CDR2 YYNGEE. The DNA of the CDR3 is TGTGCCAGCTCACCATTCGAATTGGGCCTCTCGGATAGCACTGAAGCTTTCTTT. It is translated as CASSPFELGLSDSTEAFF.

The V gene is TRBV24-1, the J gene TRBJ1-5, with D possibly TRBD1 on 5 matching bases. V was pared by 7 bases and J by 4 bases, with 13 bases between. Germline V gene data show CDR1 as KGHDR and CDR2 as SFDVKD. This CDR3 contains 14 residues. DNA of the CDR3: TGTGCCACCAGCAGTGGACAAAATAATCAGCCCCAGCATTTT. This encodes CATSSGQNNQPQHF.

The chain uses TRBV7-2 and TRBJ2-7, with D possibly being TRBD1 (6 bases). V was pared by 4 bases and J by 5 bases, with 9 bases between. The V gene's germline CDR1 is SGHTA and CDR2 FQGNSA. This CDR3 contains 12 residues. CDR3 residues: CASSYHRDEQYF. CDR3 nucleotides: TGTGCCAGCAGCTACCACAGGGACGAGCAGTACTTC.

This clonotype was seen many times. The rearrangement links TRBV27 to TRBJ1-1, with 7 bases aligning to TRBD1. The CDR3 consists of 14 residues. Germline loops: CDR1 MNHEY, CDR2 SMNVEV (reference sequence). J was trimmed by 5 bases and V by 6 bases; bases with no gene match: 9. The CDR3 sequence is CASRVEGARTEAFF. The CDR3 region has the DNA TGTGCCAGCAGGGTAGAGGGGGCGCGGACTGAAGCTTTCTTT.

The V call is TRBV7-9, the J call TRBJ2-3; 9 bases are a match to TRBD1. The junction had 5 bases not matched to a gene; V was cut back by 3 bases and J by 4 bases. CDR1 and CDR2 from the germline V gene are SEHNR and FQNEAQ (reference sequence). The CDR3 loop spans 15 amino acids. In DNA form, the CDR3 reads TGTGCCAGCAGCTTGGGGACAGGGTACGCAGATACGCAGTATTTT. Translating gives CASSLGTGYADTQYF.

The chain uses TRBV19 and TRBJ1-5; 7 bases line up with TRBD1. This CDR3 is built from 15 residues. The V segment lost 6 bases and the J segment 1 base; nucleotides outside the gene matches: 6. Germline V gives CDR1 LNHDA, CDR2 SQIVND (reference sequence). The chain's CDR3 is CASRLQGGSNQPQHF. DNA for the CDR3: TGTGCCAGTAGACTCCAGGGGGGAAGCAATCAGCCCCAGCATTTT.

This clonotype was counted once. V is TRBV2 and J is TRBJ2-7, with a possible D match to TRBD2 (7 bases). The germline CDR1 and CDR2 sequences are SNHLY and FYNNEI. The CDR3 has 12 amino acids. Trimming cost V 6 bases and J 7 bases, with 13 bases left between them. CDR3: CASSGGRIEQYF. In nucleotides, the CDR3 is TGTGCCAGCAGCGGGGGGCGGATAGAGCAGTACTTC.

This clonotype was found many times. The CDR3 DNA reads as TGCAGTGCCAGAACCGGGCTTGAAGCTTTCTTT. Translation gives CSARTGLEAFF. The chain joins TRBV20-1 to TRBJ1-1, with no clear D. Deletions cut 6 bases from V and 7 bases from J, with 12 bases between. From germline, CDR1 is DFQATT and CDR2 SNEGSKA (reference sequence). The CDR3 is 11 amino acids.

J is TRBJ1-1 and V is TRBV20-1; TRBD1 is a possible D gene (5 bases). With 0 bases removed from V and 3 bases from J, the gap between germline ends came to 14 bases. CDR3 length: 15 amino acids. Germline assignment: CDR1 DFQATT and CDR2 SNEGSKA (reference sequence). Written as DNA, the CDR3 is TGCAGTGCTAGAGATTTCAGGGCAGGAGACACTGAAGCTTTCTTT. Translating it yields CSARDFRAGDTEAFF.

This clonotype was counted ten times or more. This chain connects TRBV3-1 to TRBJ1-3; tentative D call: TRBD1 (6 bases). The V and J ends lost 0 bases and 4 bases respectively, with 10 bases between them. This CDR3 contains 15 residues. Germline values: CDR1 LGHDT, CDR2 YNNKEL (reference sequence). The CDR3 region has the DNA TGTGCCAGCAGCCAAGACAGGGGTCCAGGAAACACCATATATTTT. This encodes CASSQDRGPGNTIYF.

This clonotype was detected ten times or more. V gene TRBV20-1 combines with J gene TRBJ2-6; D unresolved. The CDR3 runs to 12 residues. The germline V gene has CDR1 DFQATT and CDR2 SNEGSKA (reference sequence). Between the trimmed V and J ends, which lost 3 bases and 0 bases, there was a span of 0 bases. In DNA form, the CDR3 reads TGCAGTGCTAGCTCTGGGGCCAACGTCCTGACTTTC. Translation gives CSASSGANVLTF.